Shown below are 8 T cell receptor beta chains from a single sample sequenced in a study of T cell changes during pregnancy in multiple sclerosis. Assay: immunoSEQ multiplex PCR; the TCRdb copy retains only in-frame clones and omits some. This table has 48,000 or so clones, approximately 95% appearing once. Source: CD4+ T cells from peripheral blood mononuclear cells, taken in the first trimester of pregnancy. These receptors were collected from a female donor with multiple sclerosis, enrolled in a pregnancy study.

CDR3 amino acids: CASRFNEQYF. CDR3 DNA sequence: TGTGCCAGCAGATTTAACGAGCAGTACTTC. The chain joins TRBV6-6 to TRBJ2-7; D call uncertain. This CDR3 is built from 10 residues. The V gene lost 6 bases and the J gene lost 5 bases, with 5 bases spanning the gap. CDR1 is MNHNY and CDR2 is SVGAGI in the germline V gene (reference sequence).

The chain recombines TRBV4-1 with TRBJ1-1; tentatively, D is TRBD1 (5 bases). Trimming cost V 3 bases and J 4 bases, with 12 bases left between them. The CDR3 covers 14 residues. The germline gives CDR1 MGHRA, CDR2 YSYEKL. The CDR3 loop reads CASSQGLQITEAFF. Written as DNA, the CDR3 is TGCGCCAGCAGCCAGGGGCTACAAATCACTGAAGCTTTCTTT.

This rearrangement joins TRBV9 to TRBJ2-3, with 13 bases lining up with TRBD2. This CDR3 contains 17 residues. Trimming at V came to 3 bases and at J to 6 bases, leaving 10 bases not matched to a gene. Germline CDR1 is SGDLS and CDR2 is YYNGEE. The CDR3 coding sequence is TGTGCCAGCAGCGCCCGGACTAGCGGGGGCCTAATGGATACGCAGTATTTT. It is translated as CASSARTSGGLMDTQYF.

V and J are TRBV4-2 and TRBJ1-6; a possible D gene is TRBD1 (6 bases). The V end was cut by 0 bases, the J end by 12 bases, with 12 bases between. The CDR3 has 14 residues. Germline CDR1 LGHNA, CDR2 YNFKEQ. CDR3 amino acids: CASSQDRAGEPLHF. The DNA of the CDR3 is TGTGCCAGCAGCCAAGATCGAGCAGGGGAACCCCTCCACTTT.

The chain has TRBV11-2 and TRBJ2-7; D is possibly TRBD2 (5 bases). The germline V gene has CDR1 SGHAT and CDR2 FQNNGV. The germline V and J ends were trimmed by 4 bases and 3 bases, with 10 bases remaining between them. This CDR3 is built from 13 residues. CDR3 sequence reads: CASSYRGYYEQYF. The CDR3 DNA sequence: TGTGCCAGCAGCTATCGAGGGTACTACGAGCAGTACTTC.

As DNA, the CDR3 is TGTGCCAGCCAAGGGACAGAAATACGCTCTGGGGCCAACGTCCTGACTTTC. Encoded protein: CASQGTEIRSGANVLTF. The chain links TRBV7-9 to TRBJ2-6; TRBD1 matches at 7 bases. This CDR3 has 17 amino acids. Looked up from germline, CDR1 is SEHNR and CDR2 is FQNEAQ (reference sequence). J gave up 0 bases and V 8 bases, and 10 bases lay outside the gene matches.

The V gene is TRBV11-2, the J gene TRBJ1-4; tentative D call: TRBD1 (5 bases). From germline, CDR1 is SGHAT and CDR2 FQNNGV. The CDR3 is made up of 16 amino acids. V lost 0 bases and J 8 bases, leaving 16 bases between the germline ends. The CDR3 region has the DNA TGTGCCAGCAGCTTAGATCGGTCAGGCCGGGGGGAAAAACTGTTTTTT. This gives the protein CASSLDRSGRGEKLFF.

V is TRBV6-1 and J is TRBJ2-3; D perhaps matches TRBD2 (5 bases). This CDR3 spans 13 amino acids. Germline V gene sequence: CDR1 MNHNS, CDR2 SASEGT. The V end lost 6 bases, the J end lost 2 bases, and 9 bases lay between the germline ends. The CDR3 reads CASRRAVTDTQYF. In DNA form, the CDR3 reads TGTGCCAGCAGGAGGGCCGTCACAGATACGCAGTATTTT.